The rows below give T cell receptor beta chains drawn from one sample of a study of T cells after yellow fever vaccination. Via MiXCR, TCRdb re-called the 5' RACE reads, giving one row per CDR3 protein. Here the sample spans roughly 500,000 distinct CDR3 sequences, roughly 21% being singletons. This specimen was PBMCs, taken 15 days after the yellow fever booster vaccination. The receptors here all came from a man under 40 who received the YFV17D yellow fever vaccine. CDR3s include the opening cysteine and the closing phenylalanine or tryptophan. The order of the fields is CDR3 DNA, CDR3 protein, clone size, D gene, J gene, V gene. A D gene is named only where the DNA matches it firmly. Size tells how often a clone was seen (once, few, many) or the class of an expanded clone, and some rows leave it out.

CDR3 DNA: TGCAGTGCTAGGTCACTAGCGGGAGCCTACGAGCAGTACTTC
CDR3 protein: CSARSLAGAYEQYF
clone size: NA
D gene: TRBD2
J gene: TRBJ2-7
V gene: TRBV20-1

CDR3 DNA: TGCGCCAGCAGCTCTACAACGGGACCCCCAATCCAGTACTTC
CDR3 protein: CASSSTTGPPIQYF
clone size: NA
D gene: NA
J gene: TRBJ2-5
V gene: TRBV5-1

CDR3 DNA: TGTGCCAGCTCACCCGGACAGGGGGCCCTGGGGTCACCCCTCCACTTT
CDR3 protein: CASSPGQGALGSPLHF
clone size: NA
D gene: TRBD1
J gene: TRBJ1-6
V gene: TRBV18

CDR3 DNA: TGTGCCAGCAGCCTATCCCCCCGGGACACCATATATTTT
CDR3 protein: CASSLSPRDTIYF
clone size: NA
D gene: NA
J gene: TRBJ1-3
V gene: TRBV11-2

CDR3 DNA: TGTGCCAGCACCTTACAGGTGGCGGGGGCTTTCTTT
CDR3 protein: CASTLQVAGAFF
clone size: few
D gene: NA
J gene: TRBJ1-1
V gene: TRBV7-2

CDR3 DNA: TGCAGCGTTGTTTTATGGAGCCTGGGAAACACTGAAGCTTTCTTT
CDR3 protein: CSVVLWSLGNTEAFF
clone size: NA
D gene: NA
J gene: TRBJ1-1
V gene: TRBV29-1

CDR3 DNA: TGTGCCAGCAGCGTAGTGGGCACTGAAGCTTTCTTT
CDR3 protein: CASSVVGTEAFF
clone size: once
D gene: NA
J gene: TRBJ1-1
V gene: TRBV9

CDR3 DNA: TGTGCCAGCACCTCGTTTTGGGGCTACAACAATGAGCAGTTCTTC
CDR3 protein: CASTSFWGYNNEQFF
clone size: few
D gene: NA
J gene: TRBJ2-1
V gene: TRBV6-1

CDR3 DNA: TGCAGTGCCGGAGGGCTAGCCGGGGGTAAGAATACGCAGTATTTT
CDR3 protein: CSAGGLAGGKNTQYF
clone size: NA
D gene: NA
J gene: TRBJ2-3
V gene: TRBV20-1

CDR3 DNA: TGCAGTGCTGCTCCTATGATTAGTAACCACAATGAGCAGTTCTTC
CDR3 protein: CSAAPMISNHNEQFF
clone size: NA
D gene: NA
J gene: TRBJ2-1
V gene: TRBV20-1

CDR3 DNA: TGCGCCAGCAGCCCTTCGACAGGGACCCACTCCTACGAGCAGTACTTC
CDR3 protein: CASSPSTGTHSYEQYF
clone size: NA
D gene: TRBD1
J gene: TRBJ2-7
V gene: TRBV4-3

CDR3 DNA: TGTGCCAGCAGCCCCCAACCGGCCCTAGCGGGGTTGGATACGCAGTATTTT
CDR3 protein: CASSPQPALAGLDTQYF
clone size: NA
D gene: TRBD2
J gene: TRBJ2-3
V gene: TRBV7-2

CDR3 DNA: TGTGCCACCAGCCCAGGGGGCATTTTCCATGAGCAGTTCTTC
CDR3 protein: CATSPGGIFHEQFF
clone size: NA
D gene: TRBD1
J gene: TRBJ2-1
V gene: TRBV24-1

CDR3 DNA: TGTGCCTGGAGCCGGTCCGGGACACATCTGTACAATGAGCAGTTCTTC
CDR3 protein: CAWSRSGTHLYNEQFF
clone size: NA
D gene: NA
J gene: TRBJ2-1
V gene: TRBV30

CDR3 DNA: TGTGCCAGCAGCAAACAAGAGACCCAGTACTTC
CDR3 protein: CASSKQETQYF
clone size: many
D gene: NA
J gene: TRBJ2-5
V gene: TRBV7-6

CDR3 DNA: TGCAGCGCCGGACAGGCGAACACTGAAGCTTTCTTT
CDR3 protein: CSAGQANTEAFF
clone size: NA
D gene: TRBD1
J gene: TRBJ1-1
V gene: TRBV29-1

CDR3 DNA: TGTGCCAGCAGTTGGGGACAGGGGTACTCCTACGAGCAGTACTTC
CDR3 protein: CASSWGQGYSYEQYF
clone size: NA
D gene: TRBD1
J gene: TRBJ2-7
V gene: TRBV27

CDR3 DNA: TGCGCCAGCAGCCAAGGCCTAGCGGGACGGGAGGTTGAGCAGTTCTTC
CDR3 protein: CASSQGLAGREVEQFF
clone size: few
D gene: TRBD2
J gene: TRBJ2-1
V gene: TRBV4-3

CDR3 DNA: TGCAGCGTTGGTGGACGGACCCAAGAGACCCAGTACTTC
CDR3 protein: CSVGGRTQETQYF
clone size: NA
D gene: NA
J gene: TRBJ2-5
V gene: TRBV29-1

CDR3 DNA: TGTGCCAGCAGTGATAACACTGAAGCTTTCTTT
CDR3 protein: CASSDNTEAFF
clone size: few
D gene: NA
J gene: TRBJ1-1
V gene: TRBV12-3/TRBV12-4

CDR3 DNA: TGTGCCAGCAGCTTAGAAGGTTTCCCGGCGGGGACCCAGTACTTC
CDR3 protein: CASSLEGFPAGTQYF
clone size: NA
D gene: NA
J gene: TRBJ2-5
V gene: TRBV7-9

CDR3 DNA: TGCAGTGCTAGAGATAGGAGACAGGGCTCCTACGAGCAGTACTTC
CDR3 protein: CSARDRRQGSYEQYF
clone size: NA
D gene: TRBD1
J gene: TRBJ2-7
V gene: TRBV20-1

CDR3 DNA: TGCAGTGCTAGTGTGAGCGGGAGGTCAGATACGCAGTATTTT
CDR3 protein: CSASVSGRSDTQYF
clone size: NA
D gene: TRBD2
J gene: TRBJ2-3
V gene: TRBV20-1

CDR3 DNA: TGCAGCGGTAACAGGATGGACACTGAAGCTTTCTTT
CDR3 protein: CSGNRMDTEAFF
clone size: few
D gene: NA
J gene: TRBJ1-1
V gene: TRBV29-1

CDR3 DNA: TGTGCCAGCAGCTTATTGGGGACAGCAACCTACAATGAGCAGTTCTTC
CDR3 protein: CASSLLGTATYNEQFF
clone size: few
D gene: TRBD1
J gene: TRBJ2-1
V gene: TRBV7-2

CDR3 DNA: TGCAGTGCTAGAGATCTAACTAGCGGGGAAGGTATCTCCTACAATGAGCAGTTCTTC
CDR3 protein: CSARDLTSGEGISYNEQFF
clone size: once
D gene: TRBD2
J gene: TRBJ2-1
V gene: TRBV20-1

CDR3 DNA: TGTGCCAGCAACCTACGGGAGAGAGATACGCAGTATTTT
CDR3 protein: CASNLRERDTQYF
clone size: once
D gene: NA
J gene: TRBJ2-3
V gene: TRBV2

CDR3 DNA: TGTGCCACCAGTGACTCCGGGTCTTACACAGATACGCAGTATTTT
CDR3 protein: CATSDSGSYTDTQYF
clone size: NA
D gene: NA
J gene: TRBJ2-3
V gene: TRBV24-1

CDR3 DNA: TGCAGTGCTCAACGGGGGGTTCGGACTGAAGCTTTCTTT
CDR3 protein: CSAQRGVRTEAFF
clone size: few
D gene: NA
J gene: TRBJ1-1
V gene: TRBV20-1

CDR3 DNA: TGCGCCAGCAGCCCCCATAGCGGGAGGGTGAATGAGCAGTTCTTC
CDR3 protein: CASSPHSGRVNEQFF
clone size: few
D gene: TRBD2
J gene: TRBJ2-1
V gene: TRBV5-1

CDR3 DNA: TGTGCCAGTAGTACGCTAGCGGGAGCACGGAATGAGCAGTTCTTC
CDR3 protein: CASSTLAGARNEQFF
clone size: NA
D gene: TRBD2
J gene: TRBJ2-1
V gene: TRBV19

CDR3 DNA: TGCAGCGTTCCGGGAAGGACTGAAGCTTTCTTT
CDR3 protein: CSVPGRTEAFF
clone size: NA
D gene: NA
J gene: TRBJ1-1
V gene: TRBV29-1

CDR3 DNA: TGTGCCAGCAGTTATCACGGAACCAGCTCCTACGAGCAGTACTTC
CDR3 protein: CASSYHGTSSYEQYF
clone size: NA
D gene: NA
J gene: TRBJ2-7
V gene: TRBV28

CDR3 DNA: TGTGCCAGCAGATCGCAACCCGCGAACACCGGGGAGCTGTTTTTT
CDR3 protein: CASRSQPANTGELFF
clone size: few
D gene: NA
J gene: TRBJ2-2
V gene: TRBV7-2

CDR3 DNA: TGTGCCAGCAGCAAGGACAGTAGGAGCTCCTACGAGCAGTACTTC
CDR3 protein: CASSKDSRSSYEQYF
clone size: NA
D gene: NA
J gene: TRBJ2-7
V gene: TRBV7-3

CDR3 DNA: TGCGCCAGCAGCCAAGATTGGGGACAGCTTATGGAGACCCAGTACTTC
CDR3 protein: CASSQDWGQLMETQYF
clone size: NA
D gene: TRBD1
J gene: TRBJ2-5
V gene: TRBV4-3

CDR3 DNA: TGTGCCAGCAGCCAAGATCTCCTAGCGGGGGTATCGGGGACGCAGTATTTT
CDR3 protein: CASSQDLLAGVSGTQYF
clone size: NA
D gene: TRBD2
J gene: TRBJ2-3
V gene: TRBV3-1

CDR3 DNA: TGTGCCAGCAGTTTCCCCTCGGCAGCGCCCAGCTCCTACAATGAGCAGTTCTTC
CDR3 protein: CASSFPSAAPSSYNEQFF
clone size: NA
D gene: NA
J gene: TRBJ2-1
V gene: TRBV28

CDR3 DNA: TGCAGACGAATACAACGGAGGTCACATACGCAGTATTTT
CDR3 protein: CRRIQRRSHTQYF
clone size: NA
D gene: NA
J gene: TRBJ2-3
V gene: TRBV20-1

CDR3 DNA: TGCGCCAGCAGTGACCTAGCGGCTCCGAACACCGGGGAGCTGTTTTTT
CDR3 protein: CASSDLAAPNTGELFF
clone size: NA
D gene: TRBD2
J gene: TRBJ2-2
V gene: TRBV10-1

CDR3 DNA: TGTGCCAGCAGCTTAAAGGGGGGGTCTAGCGGAGGGAAGTTCTTC
CDR3 protein: CASSLKGGSSGGKFF
clone size: few
D gene: NA
J gene: TRBJ2-1
V gene: TRBV7-8

CDR3 DNA: TGTGCCAGCAGTGACATGGGGCGAGAGACCCAGTACTTC
CDR3 protein: CASSDMGRETQYF
clone size: NA
D gene: NA
J gene: TRBJ2-5
V gene: TRBV2

CDR3 DNA: TGTGCCAGCCGCCTGGGACACCAAGAGACCCAGTACTTC
CDR3 protein: CASRLGHQETQYF
clone size: NA
D gene: NA
J gene: TRBJ2-5
V gene: TRBV28

CDR3 DNA: TGTGCCAGCAGCCAAGCACAACCGGGACAGGGGGCCTTCCACTCTGGAAACACCATATATTTT
CDR3 protein: CASSQAQPGQGAFHSGNTIYF
clone size: NA
D gene: TRBD1
J gene: TRBJ1-3
V gene: TRBV3-1

CDR3 DNA: TGCAGCGTTGAACACAGCTACGAGCAGTACTTC
CDR3 protein: CSVEHSYEQYF
clone size: NA
D gene: NA
J gene: TRBJ2-7
V gene: TRBV29-1

CDR3 DNA: TGTGCCAGCCCCCACGGGGTTGACAATGAGCAGTTCTTC
CDR3 protein: CASPHGVDNEQFF
clone size: few
D gene: NA
J gene: TRBJ2-1
V gene: TRBV7-3

CDR3 DNA: TGTGCCAGCAGCCCCCCAGCTTCCGGGCCTAGCAATCAGCCCCAGCATTTT
CDR3 protein: CASSPPASGPSNQPQHF
clone size: NA
D gene: NA
J gene: TRBJ1-5
V gene: TRBV6-2/TRBV6-3

CDR3 DNA: TGTGCCACCAGTGATAGCGGGAGTTGGGAGACCCTGTACTTC
CDR3 protein: CATSDSGSWETLYF
clone size: NA
D gene: TRBD2
J gene: TRBJ2-5
V gene: TRBV24-1

CDR3 DNA: TGCGCCAGCAGCGAAGGTGGGACAGATTACAATGAGCAGTTCTTC
CDR3 protein: CASSEGGTDYNEQFF
clone size: many
D gene: TRBD1
J gene: TRBJ2-1
V gene: TRBV5-1

CDR3 DNA: TGTGCCAGCAGCTCCGGGGTGGGTTCCTACAATGAGCAGTTCTTC
CDR3 protein: CASSSGVGSYNEQFF
clone size: NA
D gene: NA
J gene: TRBJ2-1
V gene: TRBV7-3

CDR3 DNA: TGTGCCAGCAGCTTATTTATGAGCGGAGGGGGAACCGATACGCAGTATTTT
CDR3 protein: CASSLFMSGGGTDTQYF
clone size: NA
D gene: NA
J gene: TRBJ2-3
V gene: TRBV7-2

CDR3 DNA: TGTGCCATCAGAGTGTCGGGAGGTTGGGTAGATACGCAGTATTTT
CDR3 protein: CAIRVSGGWVDTQYF
clone size: many
D gene: TRBD2
J gene: TRBJ2-3
V gene: TRBV10-3

CDR3 DNA: TGCAGTGCTAGTCTTACTAGCGGGGGCCCTTACGAGCAGTACTTC
CDR3 protein: CSASLTSGGPYEQYF
clone size: NA
D gene: TRBD2
J gene: TRBJ2-7
V gene: TRBV20-1

CDR3 DNA: TGTGCCAGCAGTCTACCGTTGAGACTGTCTAAGGATGAGCAGTTCTTC
CDR3 protein: CASSLPLRLSKDEQFF
clone size: NA
D gene: NA
J gene: TRBJ2-1
V gene: TRBV7-9

CDR3 DNA: TGTGCCAGCAGCTTACCACTACTAGCGAAGGGGGACCAAGAGACCCAGTACTTC
CDR3 protein: CASSLPLLAKGDQETQYF
clone size: NA
D gene: NA
J gene: TRBJ2-5
V gene: TRBV7-2